Here is one TCR beta chain with its context. Each sample yielded at least 5.5 micrograms of PBMC total RNA. This sample is drawn from a study of blood T cells in healthy people across ages. CDR3 length: 15 residues. Germline assignment: CDR1 SGHTA and CDR2 FQGNSA. Trimming cost V 5 bases and J 0 bases; bases outside gene matches: 4. Primers used in a second PCR of about 6 to 11 cycles were a sample-barcoded 5' primer and a J-beta primer mix. TCRdb itself ran the 5' RACE reads through MiXCR, one entry per CDR3 protein. Of 1.5 million to 1.8 million distinct CDR3 sequences detected, approximately 39% appear once; the ten largest clones hold more than 4%.

The sample consisted of blood. This sequence was found in a woman younger than 35 in good health. The chain is built from TRBV7-2 and TRBJ2-7; TRBD1 agrees at 10 bases. CDR3 sequence reads: CASSGGQGISYEQYF. CDR3 nucleotides: TGTGCCAGCAGCGGGGGACAGGGGATCTCCTACGAGCAGTACTTC.